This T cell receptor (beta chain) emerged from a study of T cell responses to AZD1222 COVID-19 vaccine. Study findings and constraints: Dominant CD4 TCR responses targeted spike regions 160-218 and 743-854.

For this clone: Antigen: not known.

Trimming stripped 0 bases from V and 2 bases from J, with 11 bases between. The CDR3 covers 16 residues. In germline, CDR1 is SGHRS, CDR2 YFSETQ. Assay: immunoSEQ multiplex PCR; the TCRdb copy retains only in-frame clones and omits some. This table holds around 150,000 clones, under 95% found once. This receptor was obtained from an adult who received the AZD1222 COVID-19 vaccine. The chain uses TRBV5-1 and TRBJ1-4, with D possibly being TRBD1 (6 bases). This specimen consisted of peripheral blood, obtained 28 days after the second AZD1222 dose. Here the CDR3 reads CASSLGTGATNEKLFF. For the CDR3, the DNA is TGCGCCAGCAGCTTGGGGACGGGGGCGACTAATGAAAAACTGTTTTTT.